What follows is one TCR beta chain and its context. The table lists this clone with a count of one. It lacks a known antigen. No quality values exist for individual bases; no much larger clone is one base distant. The library was obtained by the immunoSEQ multiplex PCR assay. The table was pulled from immuneACCESS by TCRdb, which kept in-frame rearrangements only. Such tables lose some clones; where checked, under half of the loss comes from unresolved V genes, and the rest has no known cause. For this sample there are about 50,000 clones; approximately 92% appear just once. Approximately 0.68% of the sample goes to the ten largest clones. From its cysteine to its phenylalanine, the CDR3 spans 14 amino acids. The CDR3 DNA has 42 bases and is translated from base 1. Germline trimming: 6 bases from V, 5 bases from J; junction bases outside gene matches: 4. The germline V gene yields SNHLY for CDR1 and FYNNEI for CDR2.

The data originate from a study of T cell changes during pregnancy in multiple sclerosis (dated by TCRdb to between 2019 and 2020). Concerning the study at large: Changes in the T cell repertoire over the course of pregnancy were examined in this study in women with multiple sclerosis.

Recombination linked TRBV2 to TRBJ2-2, with TRBD1 identical over 9 junction bases. The sample was CD4+ T cells from peripheral blood mononuclear cells, taken in the third trimester of pregnancy. The TCR originated in a female donor with multiple sclerosis, enrolled in a pregnancy study. The DNA reads TGTGCCAGCAGCGGGACAGGGAGTACCGGGGAGCTGTTTTTT. Translation gives CASSGTGSTGELFF.